The present TCR beta chain was sequenced within a study of blood T cell repertoires in COVID-19. Libraries were prepared by immunoSEQ multiplex PCR; TCRdb keeps only in-frame clonotypes and omits some of them. The profile shows 120,000 or so clones, about 70% of them singletons. The V end lost 0 bases, the J end lost 5 bases, and 14 bases lay between the germline ends. In germline, CDR1 is SGHRS, CDR2 YFSETQ. CDR3 size: 15 residues. This chain connects TRBV5-1 to TRBJ1-1, with TRBD1 as a possible D gene (5 bases). The material sequenced was peripheral blood. This receptor was obtained from a woman between 70 and 85 years old with acute or convalescent COVID-19. Here the CDR3 reads CASSLAVGGRTEAFF. The CDR3 DNA sequence: TGCGCCAGCAGCTTGGCGGTGGGGGGAAGGACTGAAGCTTTCTTT. Combining the CDR3 with reference TRBV5-1 and TRBJ1-1 gives the whole variable domain KAGVTQTPRYLIKTRGQQVTLSCSPISGHRSVSWYQQTPGQGLQFLFEYFSETQRNKGNFPGRFSGRQFSNSRSEMNVSTLELGDSALYLCASSLAVGGRTEAFFGQGTRLTVV.